The text below deals with one T cell receptor (beta chain). This sample stems from a study of blood T cell repertoires in COVID-19. Study-level background: Specimens from acute and convalescent COVID-19 originated in the United States, Italy and Spain.

Original methodology: By means of reference gene primer amplification, nucleated cell counts were estimated. Profiled with immunoSEQ multiplex PCR; TCRdb holds only in-frame clones, not every one. D and trimming were read from the DNA, whereas the V and J calls and clone size are those reported in that table. The data show approximately 230,000 clones, 87% seen once. From germline, CDR1 is MNHEY and CDR2 SVGEGT. V was clipped by 2 bases and J by 8 bases, with 9 bases between them. This CDR3 has 12 amino acids. The chain employs TRBV6-2 or TRBV6-3 and TRBJ1-2; no reliable D call. Sequencing was done on a sample of peripheral blood. The sequence was collected from a young man with active or convalescent COVID-19. In nucleotides, the CDR3 is TGTGCCAGCAGTTACGGCGGCGCGGGCTACACCTTC. The encoded protein is CASSYGGAGYTF.